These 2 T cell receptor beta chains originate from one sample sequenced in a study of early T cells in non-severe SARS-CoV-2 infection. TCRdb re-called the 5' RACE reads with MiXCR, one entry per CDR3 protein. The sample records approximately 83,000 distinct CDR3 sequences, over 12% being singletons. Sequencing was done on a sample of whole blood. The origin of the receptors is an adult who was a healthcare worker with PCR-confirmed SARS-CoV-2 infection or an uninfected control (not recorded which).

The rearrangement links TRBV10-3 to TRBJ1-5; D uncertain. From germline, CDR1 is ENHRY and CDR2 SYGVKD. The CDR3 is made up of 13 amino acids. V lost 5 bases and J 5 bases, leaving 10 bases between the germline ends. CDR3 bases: TGTGCCATCAGTCTTGAACTAGATCAGCCCCAGCATTTT. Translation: CAISLELDQPQHF.

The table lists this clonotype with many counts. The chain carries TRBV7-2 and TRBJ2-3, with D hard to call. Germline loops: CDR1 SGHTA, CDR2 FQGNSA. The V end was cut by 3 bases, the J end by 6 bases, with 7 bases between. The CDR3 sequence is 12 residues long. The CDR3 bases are TGTGCCAGCAGCTTTAAGTGGGATACGCAGTATTTT. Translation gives CASSFKWDTQYF.